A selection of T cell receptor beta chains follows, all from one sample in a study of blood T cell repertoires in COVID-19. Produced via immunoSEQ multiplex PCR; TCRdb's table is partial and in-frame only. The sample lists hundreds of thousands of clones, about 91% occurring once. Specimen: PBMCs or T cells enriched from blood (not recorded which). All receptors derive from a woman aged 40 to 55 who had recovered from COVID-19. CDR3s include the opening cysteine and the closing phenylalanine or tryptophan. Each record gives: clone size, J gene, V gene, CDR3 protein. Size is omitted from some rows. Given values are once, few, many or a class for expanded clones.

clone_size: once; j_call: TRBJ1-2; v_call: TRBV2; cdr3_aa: CASSDAGEYYGYTF
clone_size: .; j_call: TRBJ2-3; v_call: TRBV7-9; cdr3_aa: CASNSAILAGGPDTQYF
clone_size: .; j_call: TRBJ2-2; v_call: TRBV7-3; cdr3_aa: CASSSYGGGGGELFF
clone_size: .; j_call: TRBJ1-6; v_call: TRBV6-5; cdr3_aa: CASSLGQGGYSPLHF
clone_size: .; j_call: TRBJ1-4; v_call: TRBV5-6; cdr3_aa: CASSSNRDSNEKLFF
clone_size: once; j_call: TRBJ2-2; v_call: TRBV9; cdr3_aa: CASSDSAGELFF
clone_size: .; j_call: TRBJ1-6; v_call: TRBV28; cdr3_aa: CASSLSGSPLHF
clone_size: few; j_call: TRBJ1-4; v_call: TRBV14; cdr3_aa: CASSHGTRGWGEKLFF
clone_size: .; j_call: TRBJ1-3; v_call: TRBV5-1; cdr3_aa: CASSKDRVSSGNTIYF
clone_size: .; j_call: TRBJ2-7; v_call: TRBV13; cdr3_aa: CASSPRSGTSVYEQYF
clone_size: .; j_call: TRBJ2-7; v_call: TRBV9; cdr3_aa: CASSVDGLLGEQYF
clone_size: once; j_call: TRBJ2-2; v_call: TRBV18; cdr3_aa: CASSSDRETGELFF
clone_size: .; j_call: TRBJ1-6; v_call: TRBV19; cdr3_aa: CASTDFKGASPLHF
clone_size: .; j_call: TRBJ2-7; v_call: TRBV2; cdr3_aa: CASSERGTASYEQYF
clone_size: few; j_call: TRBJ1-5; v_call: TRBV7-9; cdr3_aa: CASSPPGYSNQPQHF
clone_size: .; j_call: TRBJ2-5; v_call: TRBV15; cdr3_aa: CATSRDYRGGGETQYF
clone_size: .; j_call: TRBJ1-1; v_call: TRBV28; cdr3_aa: CASSSLRDRGSTEAFF
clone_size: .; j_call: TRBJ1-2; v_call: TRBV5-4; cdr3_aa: CASSRTESPYGYTF
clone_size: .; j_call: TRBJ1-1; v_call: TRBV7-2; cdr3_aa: CASSSRQGFTLSAEAFF
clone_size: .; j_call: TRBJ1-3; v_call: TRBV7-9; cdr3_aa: CASSSRLTSGNTIYF
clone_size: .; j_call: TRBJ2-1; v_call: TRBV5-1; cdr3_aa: CASSSLAGGIYNEQFF
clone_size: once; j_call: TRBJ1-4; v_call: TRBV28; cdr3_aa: CAILPGMSTNEKLFF
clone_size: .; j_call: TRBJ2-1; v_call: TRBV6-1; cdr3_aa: CASSDSLMGQLSLGEQFF